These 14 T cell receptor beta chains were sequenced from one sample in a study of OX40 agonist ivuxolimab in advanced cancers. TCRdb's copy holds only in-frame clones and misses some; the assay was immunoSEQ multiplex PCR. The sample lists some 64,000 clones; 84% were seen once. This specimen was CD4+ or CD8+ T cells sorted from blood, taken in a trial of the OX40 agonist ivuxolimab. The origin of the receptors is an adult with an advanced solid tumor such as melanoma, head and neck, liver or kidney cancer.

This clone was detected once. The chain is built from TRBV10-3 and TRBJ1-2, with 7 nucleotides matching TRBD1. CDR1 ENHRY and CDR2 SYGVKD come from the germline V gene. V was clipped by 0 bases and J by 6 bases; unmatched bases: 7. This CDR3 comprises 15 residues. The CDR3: CAISESTGRSDGYTF. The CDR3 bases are TGTGCCATCAGTGAGTCGACAGGGAGGAGTGATGGCTACACCTTC.

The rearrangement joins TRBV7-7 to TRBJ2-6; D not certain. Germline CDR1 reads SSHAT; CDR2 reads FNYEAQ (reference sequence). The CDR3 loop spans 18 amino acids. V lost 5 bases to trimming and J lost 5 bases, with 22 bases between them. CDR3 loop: CASSTVTVPQSRANVLTF. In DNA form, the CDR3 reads TGTGCCAGCAGCACGGTAACAGTGCCACAAAGTCGGGCCAACGTCCTGACTTTC.

CDR3 coding DNA: TGTGCCATCAGTGAGTCCAGGGAGTCCTACGAGCAGTACTTC. Translating it yields CAISESRESYEQYF. The genes are TRBV10-3 and TRBJ2-7, with D possibly being TRBD1 or TRBD2 (5 bases each). The CDR3 covers 14 residues. Germline V gene lookup returns CDR1 ENHRY and CDR2 SYGVKD. Trimming took off 0 bases at V and 1 base at J, with 7 bases between the two ends.

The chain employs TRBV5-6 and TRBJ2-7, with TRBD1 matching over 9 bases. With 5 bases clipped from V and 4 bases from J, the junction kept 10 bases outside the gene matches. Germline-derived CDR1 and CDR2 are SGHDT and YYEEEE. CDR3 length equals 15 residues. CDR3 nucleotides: TGTGCCAGCAGGCCCGGGACAGGGAGAGGATACGAGCAGTACTTC. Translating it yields CASRPGTGRGYEQYF.

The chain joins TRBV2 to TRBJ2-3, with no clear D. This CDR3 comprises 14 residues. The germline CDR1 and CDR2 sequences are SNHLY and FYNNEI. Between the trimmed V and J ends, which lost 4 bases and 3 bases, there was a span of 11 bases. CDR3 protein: CASSGVPGTDTQYF. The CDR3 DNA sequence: TGTGCCAGCAGTGGCGTTCCCGGGACAGATACGCAGTATTTT. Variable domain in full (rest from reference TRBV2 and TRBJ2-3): EPEVTQTPSHQVTQMGQEVILRCVPISNHLYFYWYRQILGQKVEFLVSFYNNEISEKSEIFDDQFSVERPDGSNFTLKIRSTKLEDSAMYFCASSGVPGTDTQYFGPGTRLTVL.

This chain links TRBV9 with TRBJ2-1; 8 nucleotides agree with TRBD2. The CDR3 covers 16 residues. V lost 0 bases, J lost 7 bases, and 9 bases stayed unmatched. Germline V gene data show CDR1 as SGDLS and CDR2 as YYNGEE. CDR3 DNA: TGTGCCAGCAGCGTAGTTAGCAGCGGGAGTACAAATGAGCAGTTCTTC. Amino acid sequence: CASSVVSSGSTNEQFF.

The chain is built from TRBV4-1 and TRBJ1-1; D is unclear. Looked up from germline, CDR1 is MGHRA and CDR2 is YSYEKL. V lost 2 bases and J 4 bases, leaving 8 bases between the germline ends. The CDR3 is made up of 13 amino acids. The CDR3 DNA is TGCGCCAGCAGCCAAAAGCCCAGCACTGAAGCTTTCTTT. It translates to CASSQKPSTEAFF.

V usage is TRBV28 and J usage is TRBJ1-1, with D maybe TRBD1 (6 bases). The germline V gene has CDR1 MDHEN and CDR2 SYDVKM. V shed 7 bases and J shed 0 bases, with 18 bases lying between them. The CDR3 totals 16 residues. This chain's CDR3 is CASTTDRRFMNTEAFF. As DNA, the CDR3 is TGTGCCAGCACCACTGACAGGCGCTTCATGAACACTGAAGCTTTCTTT.

In DNA form, the CDR3 reads TGTGCCAGCAGCTTAGCGGGGCCAGATACGCAGTATTTT. Encoded protein: CASSLAGPDTQYF. The genes are TRBV5-4 and TRBJ2-3; 7 bases are a match to TRBD2. The junction had 1 base not matched to a gene; V was cut back by 2 bases and J by 4 bases. Germline-derived CDR1 and CDR2 are SGHNT and YYREEE (reference sequence). The CDR3 is 13 residues long. The complete variable domain, with remaining parts taken from reference TRBV5-4 and TRBJ2-3, reads ETGVTQSPTHLIKTRGQQVTLRCSSQSGHNTVSWYQQALGQGPQFIFQYYREEENGRGNFPPRFSGLQFPNYSSELNVNALELDDSALYLCASSLAGPDTQYFGPGTRLTVL.

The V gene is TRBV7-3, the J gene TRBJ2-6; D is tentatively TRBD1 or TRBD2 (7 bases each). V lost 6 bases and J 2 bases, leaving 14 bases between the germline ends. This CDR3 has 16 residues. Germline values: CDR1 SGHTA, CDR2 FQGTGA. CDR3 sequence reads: CASSPTGRAGANVLTF. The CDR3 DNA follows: TGTGCCAGCAGTCCGACAGGGAGGGCTGGGGCCAACGTCCTGACTTTC.

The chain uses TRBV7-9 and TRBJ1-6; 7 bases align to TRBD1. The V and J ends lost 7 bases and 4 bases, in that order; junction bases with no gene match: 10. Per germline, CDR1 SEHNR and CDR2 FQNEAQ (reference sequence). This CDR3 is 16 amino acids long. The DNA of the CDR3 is TGTGCCAGCACCAAATCACAGGGGTCGTATAATTCACCCCTCCACTTT. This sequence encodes CASTKSQGSYNSPLHF.

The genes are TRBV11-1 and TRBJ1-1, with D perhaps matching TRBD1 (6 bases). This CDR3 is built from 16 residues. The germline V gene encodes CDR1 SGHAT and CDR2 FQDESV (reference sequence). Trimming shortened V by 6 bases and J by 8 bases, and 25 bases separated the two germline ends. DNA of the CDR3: TGTGCCAGCAGTTTCTCCGATTGGGGCAGTGGGGGCGAAGCTTTCTTT. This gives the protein CASSFSDWGSGGEAFF.

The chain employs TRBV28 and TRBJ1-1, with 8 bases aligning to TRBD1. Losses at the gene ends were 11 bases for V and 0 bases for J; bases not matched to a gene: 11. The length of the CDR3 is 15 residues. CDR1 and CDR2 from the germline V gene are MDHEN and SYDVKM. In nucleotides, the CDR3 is TGTGCCGCCGAGGCGACAGGGGCCATGAACACTGAAGCTTTCTTT. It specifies CAAEATGAMNTEAFF.

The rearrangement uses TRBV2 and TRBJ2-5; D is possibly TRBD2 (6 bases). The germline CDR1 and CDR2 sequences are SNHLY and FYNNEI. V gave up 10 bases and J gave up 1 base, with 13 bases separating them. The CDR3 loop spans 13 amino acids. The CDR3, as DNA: TGTGCCATGCCAGGGAGGACCCAAGAGACCCAGTACTTC. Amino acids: CAMPGRTQETQYF. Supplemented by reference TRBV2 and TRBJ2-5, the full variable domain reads EPEVTQTPSHQVTQMGQEVILRCVPISNHLYFYWYRQILGQKVEFLVSFYNNEISEKSEIFDDQFSVERPDGSNFTLKIRSTKLEDSAMYFCAMPGRTQETQYFGPGTRLLVL.